Here is one T cell receptor (beta chain) with its context. The data belong to a study of CD8 T cells in Susac syndrome. Study as a whole: At the time their blood was drawn, patients with Susac syndrome were either therapy-naive, on corticosteroids (with some of them also receiving intravenous immunoglobulin), or on intravenous immunoglobulin alone.

Germline V gene data show CDR1 as SGHDT and CDR2 as YYEEEE. Trimming pared 4 bases from V and 1 base from J, leaving 11 bases between. The CDR3 runs to 14 residues. The CD8+ and CD4+ T cells were isolated magnetically using a negative isolation approach, whereas the TEMRA cells were enriched by FACS. RNA in amounts of about 0.5 to 1 ug was reverse transcribed with random hexamers. Amplification of the TCR beta CDR3 was carried out by immunoSEQ multiplex PCR, which spanned a total of 54 Vbeta and 13 Jbeta segments. TCRdb re-called the immunoSEQ multiplex PCR reads with MiXCR, one entry per CDR3 protein. The sample lists around 140,000 distinct CDR3 sequences; approximately 95% were seen once.

The sample comprised CD4+ T cells from PBMCs. This clonotype was obtained from a human donor with Susac syndrome. The rearrangement links TRBV5-6 to TRBJ1-1; D unclear. CDR3 amino acids: CASSPGPGNTEAFF. CDR3 sequence (DNA): TGTGCCAGCAGCCCTGGACCGGGGAACACTGAAGCTTTCTTT. The entire variable domain, with the rest obtained from reference TRBV5-6 and TRBJ1-1, is as follows: DAGVTQSPTHLIKTRGQQVTLRCSPKSGHDTVSWYQQALGQGPQFIFQYYEEEERQRGNFPDRFSGHQFPNYSSELNVNALLLGDSALYLCASSPGPGNTEAFFGQGTRLTVV.